This entry lists 19 T cell receptor beta chains sequenced from one sample in a study of T-cell reconstitution after alpha-beta-depleted transplantation in children. It was with unique molecular identifiers that the TCRbeta library was prepared. From the PCR reads, TCRdb called clonotypes with MiXCR, one entry per CDR3 protein. The table includes some 150,000 distinct CDR3 sequences, 7.5% to 9% detected once. This material consisted of PBMCs, mostly from graft donor cells, taken 180 days after TCRalphabeta/CD19-depleted stem cell transplant. The source is a female patient between 2 and 15 years old who had a stem cell transplant for congenital amegakaryocytic thrombocytopenia, so the T cells may come from the graft donor.

This clonotype has a count of ten or more. The V and J genes are TRBV20-1 and TRBJ2-5; D could derive from TRBD1 or TRBD2 (6 bases each). CDR3 length equals 15 residues. V lost 6 bases, J lost 5 bases, and 22 bases lay in between. Germline assignment: CDR1 DFQATT and CDR2 SNEGSKA (reference sequence). CDR3 bases: TGCAGTGCCGGCCTTAGCGGCAGGGGACGGGAGACCCAGTACTTC. Translated: CSAGLSGRGRETQYF.

This clonotype came up many times. The V call is TRBV12-3 or TRBV12-4, the J call TRBJ1-1; D may be TRBD1 (6 bases). V lost 1 base to trimming and J lost 0 bases, with 15 bases between them. This CDR3 is built from 17 residues. The CDR3 sequence: CASSLGYGQFMNTEAFF. CDR3 nucleotide sequence: TGTGCCAGCAGTTTAGGGTACGGACAGTTCATGAACACTGAAGCTTTCTTT.

The chain employs TRBV3-1 and TRBJ2-3; D unclear. This CDR3 comprises 12 residues. Trimming removed 3 bases at V and 2 bases at J, with 3 bases between. In germline, CDR1 is LGHDT, CDR2 YNNKEL (reference sequence). The DNA for the CDR3 is TGTGCCAGCAGCCACCACACAGATACGCAGTATTTT. This translates into CASSHHTDTQYF.

There are many counts of this clonotype. The chain recombines TRBV5-5 with TRBJ2-3; D might be TRBD1 or TRBD2, each matching 5 bases. The V end lost 0 bases, the J end lost 5 bases, and 7 bases lay between the germline ends. Germline CDR1 SGHKS, CDR2 YYEKEE (reference sequence). The CDR3 has 13 residues. The CDR3 nucleotides read TGTGCCAGCAGCTTGGTGAGGGGAGATACGCAGTATTTT. This encodes CASSLVRGDTQYF.

This clonotype was counted ten times or more. The genes are TRBV29-1 and TRBJ2-3; the D gene is possibly TRBD2 (6 bases). V was pared by 5 bases and J by 3 bases, with 12 bases between. Germline assignment: CDR1 SQVTM and CDR2 ANQGSEA. CDR3 length: 13 residues. CDR3 in DNA: TGCAGCGTTTCGGCGGGATCGACAGATACGCAGTATTTT. This encodes CSVSAGSTDTQYF.

This chain links TRBV27 with TRBJ2-7; 11 bases line up with TRBD1. The CDR3 is 13 amino acids. Germline-derived CDR1 and CDR2 are MNHEY and SMNVEV (reference sequence). With 10 bases clipped from V and 6 bases from J, the junction kept 8 bases outside the gene matches. Written as DNA, the CDR3 is TGTGCCACCCGGGGGACAGGGGGAAGCGAGCAGTACTTC. Its translation: CATRGTGGSEQYF.

In this sample, this clonotype turned up many times. The V and J genes are TRBV11-2 and TRBJ2-5; no clear D. This CDR3 contains 15 residues. Germline values: CDR1 SGHAT, CDR2 FQNNGV. V lost 2 bases to trimming and J lost 4 bases, with 14 bases between them. In DNA form, the CDR3 reads TGTGCCAGCAGCTTAATGGGTCTTATTGGAGAGACCCAGTACTTC. This encodes CASSLMGLIGETQYF.

This clonotype came up a few times. The V gene is TRBV20-1, the J gene TRBJ1-6; a possible D gene is TRBD1 (6 bases). The germline V and J ends were trimmed by 0 bases and 5 bases, with 14 bases remaining between them. Germline values: CDR1 DFQATT, CDR2 SNEGSKA (reference sequence). The CDR3 consists of 16 residues. CDR3 sequence: CSARDPRGAHNSPLHF. CDR3 nucleotide sequence: TGCAGTGCTAGAGATCCCCGGGGGGCTCATAATTCACCCCTCCACTTT.

J is TRBJ2-7 and V is TRBV19; 9 bases are shared with TRBD2. With 10 bases clipped from V and 3 bases from J, the junction kept 7 bases outside the gene matches. The CDR3 length is 13 residues. Germline CDR1 LNHDA, CDR2 SQIVND (reference sequence). In DNA, the CDR3 is TGTGCCACACCGACTAGCGGAGACTACGAGCAGTACTTC. Amino acid sequence: CATPTSGDYEQYF.

The chain employs TRBV10-3 and TRBJ2-1, with TRBD2 identical over 14 bases. In germline, CDR1 is ENHRY, CDR2 SYGVKD. The V gene end was trimmed by 2 bases and the J gene end by 8 bases; junction bases not matched to a gene: 2. The CDR3 totals 15 residues. The CDR3 DNA sequence: TGTGCCATCAGTGAGCCGGGACTAGCGGGAGATGAGCAGTTCTTC. Its protein is CAISEPGLAGDEQFF.

At least ten counts were recorded for this clonotype. The V gene is TRBV7-9, the J gene TRBJ2-2, with TRBD1 identical over 7 bases. The junction had 6 bases not matched to a gene; V was cut back by 2 bases and J by 6 bases. The CDR3 runs 15 residues. The germline gives CDR1 SEHNR, CDR2 FQNEAQ (reference sequence). The CDR3, as DNA: TGTGCCAGCAGCTTATACAGGGGAACCTCCGGGGAGCTGTTTTTT. As protein: CASSLYRGTSGELFF.

There are many counts of this clonotype. The chain combines TRBV9 with TRBJ1-4; D is unresolved. The CDR3 length is 13 residues. Germline CDR1 SGDLS, CDR2 YYNGEE. The V end lost 4 bases, the J end lost 5 bases, and 9 bases lay between the germline ends. The CDR3 DNA reads as TGTGCCAGCAGCAAAGGACGGAATGAAAAACTGTTTTTT. It encodes CASSKGRNEKLFF.

This clonotype was seen a handful of times. The rearrangement uses TRBV6-1 and TRBJ2-7, with 7 positions matching TRBD1. After removal of 5 bases from V and 2 bases from J, the junction contained 6 bases not matched to a gene. The CDR3 is made up of 14 amino acids. CDR1 and CDR2 from the germline V gene are MNHNS and SASEGT. The DNA for the CDR3 is TGTGCCAGCAGTACGTACAGGGGCCCCTACGAGCAGTACTTC. Protein sequence: CASSTYRGPYEQYF.

This clonotype was seen many times. This sequence joins TRBV3-1 and TRBJ2-3; D possibly corresponds to TRBD1 (5 bases). Trimming removed 1 base at V and 0 bases at J, with 11 bases between. The CDR3 extends over 16 amino acids. Looked up from germline, CDR1 is LGHDT and CDR2 is YNNKEL (reference sequence). CDR3 in amino acids: CASSQAWGRSTDTQYF. The CDR3 DNA is TGTGCCAGCAGCCAAGCCTGGGGCAGGAGCACAGATACGCAGTATTTT.

CDR3 coding DNA: TGTGCCAGCAGTCGGACTAGCGGGGGGCCCGAGTACTTC. The encoded protein is CASSRTSGGPEYF. The chain recombines TRBV28 with TRBJ2-5; 14 bases line up with TRBD2. Trimming removed 5 bases from V and 12 bases from J; junction bases left unmatched: 5. The CDR3 runs to 13 residues. The germline V gene has CDR1 MDHEN and CDR2 SYDVKM.

The CDR3, as DNA: TGTGCCAGCAGCAAAGGGAGGGACTCACCCGCCTTAGCCAAAAACATTCAGTACTTC. This encodes CASSKGRDSPALAKNIQYF. The chain has TRBV21-1 and TRBJ2-4; TRBD2 is taken as the D call from the table, unchecked against the DNA. TRBV21-1 is listed as a pseudogene. The CDR3 is made up of 19 amino acids.

There are many counts of this clonotype. V usage is TRBV7-6 and J usage is TRBJ2-1, with no clear D. Per the germline V gene, CDR1 is SGHVS and CDR2 is FNYEAQ. V was trimmed by 4 bases and J by 0 bases, leaving 13 bases between them. The CDR3 extends over 16 amino acids. This CDR3 reads CASSSTRASSYNEQFF. The CDR3 bases are TGTGCCAGCAGCTCCACCCGGGCTAGCTCCTACAATGAGCAGTTCTTC.

This clonotype was seen many times. The chain is built from TRBV5-1 and TRBJ2-4; 10 bases match TRBD1. This CDR3 is built from 17 residues. The germline CDR1 and CDR2 sequences are SGHRS and YFSETQ. V was clipped by 4 bases and J by 1 base; unmatched bases: 8. The CDR3 here is CASSQGTGDFAKNIQYF. The CDR3 coding sequence is TGCGCCAGCAGCCAAGGGACAGGGGATTTCGCCAAAAACATTCAGTACTTC.

The chain joins TRBV5-1 to TRBJ1-3; D is undetermined. The CDR3 contains 15 residues. The V gene's germline CDR1 is SGHRS and CDR2 YFSETQ. Between the trimmed V and J ends, which lost 0 bases and 0 bases, there was a span of 7 bases. The DNA of the CDR3 is TGCGCCAGCAGCTTGGTGGCAGACTCTGGAAACACCATATATTTT. Protein product: CASSLVADSGNTIYF.